Presented here are 23 T cell receptor beta chains from one specimen sequenced in a study of T-cell memory formation after mild COVID-19. TCRdb re-analysed the 5' RACE reads in MiXCR, keeping a single row per CDR3 protein. Here the sample spans around 50,000 distinct CDR3 sequences, approximately 12% being singletons. Sequencing used PBMCs or a T cell subset sorted from them (not recorded which). These receptors were obtained from a man aged 18 to 29 who had mild COVID-19 (a few samples of this study predate the infection). Cell type and time point are not known.

This clonotype has just a few counts. The V call is TRBV7-2, the J call TRBJ1-6; a weak D match, TRBD1 (6 bases). Germline CDR1 is SGHTA and CDR2 is FQGNSA. The CDR3 is 16 amino acids. Deletions cut 4 bases from V and 4 bases from J, with 14 bases between. In DNA, the CDR3 is TGTGCCAGCAGCTCCCCGGGACAAATTTATAATTCACCCCTCCACTTT. Translating gives CASSSPGQIYNSPLHF.

This clonotype was detected only a few times. This rearrangement joins TRBV6-2 or TRBV6-3 to TRBJ2-7; D call uncertain. V was cut by 5 bases and J by 3 bases, with 5 bases left in between. The CDR3 spans 11 residues. Per the germline V gene, CDR1 is MNHEY and CDR2 is SVGEGT. The CDR3 is CASSISYEQYF. The CDR3 region has the DNA TGTGCCAGCAGTATTAGCTACGAGCAGTACTTC.

This clonotype has at least ten counts. V usage is TRBV20-1 and J usage is TRBJ2-3; a possible D gene is TRBD2 (6 bases). V gave up 5 bases and J gave up 4 bases, with 16 bases separating them. The germline V gene has CDR1 DFQATT and CDR2 SNEGSKA (reference sequence). CDR3 length equals 14 residues. The chain's CDR3 is CSARRTTAPDTQYF. The CDR3 coding sequence is TGCAGTGCTCGCAGGACTACGGCCCCAGATACGCAGTATTTT.

V usage is TRBV6-5 and J usage is TRBJ1-6; D is undetermined. V was clipped by 6 bases and J by 4 bases, with 10 bases between them. Germline V gives CDR1 MNHEY, CDR2 SVGAGI. The CDR3 is 14 amino acids. The CDR3 is CASRFSGYNSPLHF. The CDR3 coding sequence is TGTGCCAGCAGGTTTTCGGGGTATAATTCACCCCTCCACTTT.

The V and J genes are TRBV20-1 and TRBJ2-7; TRBD1 matches 9 bases. The ends lost 3 bases at V and 2 bases at J; junction bases unmatched: 5. This CDR3 is 14 amino acids long. Germline V gene sequence: CDR1 DFQATT, CDR2 SNEGSKA (reference sequence). The CDR3 reads CSARGDRAPYEQYV. CDR3 nucleotide sequence: TGCAGTGCTAGGGGGGACAGGGCCCCCTACGAGCAGTACGTC.

The rearrangement joins TRBV7-9 to TRBJ2-1; 8 nucleotides agree with TRBD1. This CDR3 comprises 13 residues. Looked up from germline, CDR1 is SEHNR and CDR2 is FQNEAQ (reference sequence). The V and J ends lost 5 bases and 7 bases, in that order; junction bases with no gene match: 4. The CDR3 coding sequence is TGTGCCAGCAGCCGACGACAGGGGAATGAGCAGTTCTTC. Amino acid sequence: CASSRRQGNEQFF.

J is TRBJ1-5 and V is TRBV11-2; TRBD1 might be the D (6 bases). Trimming pared 3 bases from V and 6 bases from J, leaving 15 bases between. The CDR3 has 15 amino acids. The germline V gene has CDR1 SGHAT and CDR2 FQNNGV. The CDR3 nucleotides read TGTGCCAGCAGCTTCAGGGGTTTAGAGGGTCAGCCCCAGCATTTT. Translating gives CASSFRGLEGQPQHF.

This clonotype was seen at least ten times. The V gene is TRBV29-1, the J gene TRBJ2-7, with D possibly matching TRBD2 (5 bases). The CDR3 is made up of 12 amino acids. Germline V lookup: CDR1 SQVTM, CDR2 ANQGSEA. Trimming removed 2 bases from V and 4 bases from J, with 9 bases in between. For the CDR3, the DNA is TGCAGCGTTGAAACTAGGGATTACGAGCAGTACTTC. This sequence encodes CSVETRDYEQYF.

The V call is TRBV6-2 or TRBV6-3, the J call TRBJ2-6; possibly TRBD2 for D (5 bases). The CDR3 covers 18 residues. V was pared by 5 bases and J by 0 bases, with 17 bases between. Germline assignment: CDR1 MNHEY and CDR2 SVGEGT. The CDR3 loop reads CASSPFRKGGSGANVLTF. Written as DNA, the CDR3 is TGTGCCAGCAGTCCTTTTCGTAAAGGAGGCTCTGGGGCCAACGTCCTGACTTTC.

CDR3 protein: CASSQGGRTDTQYF. CDR3 DNA sequence: TGCGCCAGCAGCCAAGGGGGGCGCACAGATACGCAGTATTTT. The V gene is TRBV4-3, the J gene TRBJ2-3; possible D gene TRBD1, 6 bases. The V gene's germline CDR1 is LGHNA and CDR2 YSLEER. The CDR3 length is 14 residues. V lost 1 base, J lost 1 base, and 6 bases lay in between.

In its sample, this clonotype was seen a few times. V and J are TRBV6-1 and TRBJ2-1; a weak D match, TRBD2 (6 bases). Germline CDR1 reads MNHNS; CDR2 reads SASEGT. V was pared by 4 bases and J by 4 bases, with 14 bases between. The CDR3 length is 15 residues. The chain's CDR3 is CASSVVAEAYNEQFF. Written as DNA, the CDR3 is TGTGCCAGCAGTGTTGTAGCGGAGGCGTACAATGAGCAGTTCTTC.

This chain connects TRBV12-3 or TRBV12-4 to TRBJ1-5; D is ambiguous. This CDR3 is 13 amino acids long. With 5 bases removed from V and 0 bases from J, the gap between germline ends came to 5 bases. CDR3 coding DNA: TGTGCCAGCAGTCGACTTAGCAATCAGCCCCAGCATTTT. Amino acids: CASSRLSNQPQHF.

The chain links TRBV20-1 to TRBJ2-5, with no clear D. The CDR3 loop spans 11 amino acids. Germline CDR1 and CDR2: DFQATT and SNEGSKA (reference sequence). V was trimmed by 5 bases and J by 7 bases, leaving 11 bases between them. CDR3 sequence: CSARQFLTQYF. CDR3 DNA: TGCAGTGCTCGTCAATTCCTGACCCAGTACTTC.

The chain couples TRBV14 to TRBJ2-7; D might be TRBD1 (5 bases). Germline values: CDR1 SGHDN, CDR2 FVKESK. V shed 4 bases and J shed 4 bases, with 17 bases lying between them. The CDR3 totals 15 residues. CDR3 protein: CASSPLAKGRYEQYF. The CDR3 DNA follows: TGTGCCAGCAGCCCGCTGGCGAAGGGGCGTTACGAGCAGTACTTC.

The sample holds a few counts of this clonotype. The chain carries TRBV12-3 or TRBV12-4 and TRBJ2-7; possibly TRBD2 for D (6 bases). Trimming took off 1 base at V and 4 bases at J, with 14 bases between the two ends. The CDR3 sequence is 15 residues long. The CDR3 DNA reads as TGTGCCAGCAGTTTAGAGGCCGGGGGTGGGTACGAGCAGTACGTC. Its protein is CASSLEAGGGYEQYV.

There are many counts of this clonotype. CDR3 loop: CASSHLTAGNTIYF. The CDR3 nucleotides are TGTGCCAGCAGCCACTTGACGGCTGGAAACACCATATATTTT. The rearrangement joins TRBV3-1 to TRBJ1-3, with D unresolved. Looked up from germline, CDR1 is LGHDT and CDR2 is YNNKEL (reference sequence). The CDR3 sequence is 14 residues long. The V end was cut by 3 bases, the J end by 2 bases, with 8 bases between.

This clonotype was found a few times. J is TRBJ2-1 and V is TRBV7-2, with 8 nucleotides matching TRBD2. V was pared by 1 base and J by 8 bases, with 4 bases of the junction left unmatched. This CDR3 has 14 amino acids. The germline gives CDR1 SGHTA, CDR2 FQGNSA. Written as DNA, the CDR3 is TGTGCCAGCAGCTTAGGACTAGCGAAGGATGAGCAGTTCTTC. This encodes CASSLGLAKDEQFF.

The chain joins TRBV7-6 to TRBJ2-1, with a weak D call TRBD2 (5 bases). The CDR3 spans 15 residues. The ends were cut back, 5 bases at V and 0 bases at J, with 11 bases in the middle. Germline V lookup: CDR1 SGHVS, CDR2 FNYEAQ. CDR3 protein: CASSKTTSSYNEQFF. CDR3 in DNA: TGTGCCAGCAGCAAGACTACCAGCTCCTACAATGAGCAGTTCTTC.

This CDR3 is CASSYSRVYDTQYF. The CDR3 DNA sequence: TGTGCCAGCAGTTACTCGAGGGTCTACGATACGCAGTATTTT. The J gene is TRBJ2-3, the V gene TRBV6-6, with a possible D match to TRBD2 (5 bases). The CDR3 is 14 residues long. Germline V gene sequence: CDR1 MNHNY, CDR2 SVGAGI (reference sequence). Between the trimmed V and J ends, which lost 0 bases and 6 bases, there was a span of 10 bases.

V is TRBV7-3 and J is TRBJ2-1; 10 positions match TRBD2. Germline loops: CDR1 SGHTA, CDR2 FQGTGA. The CDR3 is made up of 16 amino acids. The J segment lost 9 bases and the V segment lost 5 bases, leaving 13 bases of the junction unmatched. CDR3 in amino acids: CASSKHIAGGSAEQFF. The DNA for the CDR3 is TGTGCCAGCAGCAAACATATAGCGGGGGGTTCGGCTGAGCAGTTCTTC.

The chain has TRBV18 and TRBJ1-2; 7 positions match TRBD1. V shed 5 bases, J shed 4 bases, and the junction held 1 base outside the gene matches. Germline CDR1 KGHSH, CDR2 LQKENI. There are 12 residues in the CDR3. CDR3 DNA sequence: TGTGCCAGCTCAGAGGGGGCCTATGGCTACACCTTC. It is translated as CASSEGAYGYTF.

The chain joins TRBV20-1 to TRBJ1-2, with TRBD1 matching 9 bases. The germline V gene encodes CDR1 DFQATT and CDR2 SNEGSKA (reference sequence). The CDR3 totals 14 residues. J gave up 5 bases and V 8 bases, and 12 bases lay outside the gene matches. Here the CDR3 DNA reads TGCAGTTGTGCGCACAGGGGGCGTCCGTATGGCTACACCTTC. Translating gives CSCAHRGRPYGYTF.

There are a few counts of this clonotype. The gene calls are TRBV6-5 and TRBJ2-2; D ambiguous. Germline CDR1 is MNHEY and CDR2 is SVGAGI. V was trimmed by 0 bases and J by 6 bases, leaving 11 bases between them. This CDR3 has 15 residues. The CDR3, as DNA: TGTGCCAGCAGTTACTCACCCGGCCAGTCCGGGGAGCTGTTTTTT. It specifies CASSYSPGQSGELFF.